Below, 21 T cell receptor beta chains from the same sample are listed, as sequenced in a study of radiation and T cells in renal cell carcinoma. TCRdb's table, derived via immunoSEQ multiplex PCR, lists solely in-frame clones and lacks some. The data hold 50,000 to 75,000 clones, with around 80% observed a single time. The time point denotes: baseline pretreatment blood. This sample's treatment: 15 Gy SBRT to primary tumor, nephrectomy 4 weeks later. Sequencing was performed on blood, taken from a patient whose treatment included radiotherapy and nephrectomy. The source is a man in his sixties with renal cell carcinoma.

This chain joins TRBV10-2 and TRBJ2-2; unclear D gene. This CDR3 has 11 residues. Trimming stripped 8 bases from V and 5 bases from J, with 6 bases between. Germline CDR1 reads WSHSY; CDR2 reads SAAADI. The CDR3 is CASVMTGELFF. The DNA for the CDR3 is TGCGCCAGCGTAATGACCGGGGAGCTGTTTTTT.

The V call is TRBV10-1, the J call TRBJ2-2, with TRBD2 as a possible D gene (6 bases). The CDR3 length is 14 residues. Germline V lookup: CDR1 WNHNN, CDR2 SYGVQD (reference sequence). Trimming removed 2 bases from V and 6 bases from J, with 10 bases in between. This CDR3 is CASSERGGSGELFF. For the CDR3, the DNA is TGCGCCAGCAGTGAGCGAGGAGGGTCCGGGGAGCTGTTTTTT.

The chain uses TRBV11-3 and TRBJ2-6, with D possibly TRBD1 on 6 matching bases. CDR3 length: 17 amino acids. CDR1 is SGHNT, CDR2 YENEEA, per germline. Trimming took off 0 bases at V and 4 bases at J, with 13 bases between the two ends. The CDR3 nucleotides read TGTGCCAGCAGCTTAGATAGGGCAGGGGTCGGGGCCAACGTCCTGACTTTC. This sequence encodes CASSLDRAGVGANVLTF.

J is TRBJ2-7 and V is TRBV5-1; 11 bases fit TRBD1. The germline V gene encodes CDR1 SGHRS and CDR2 YFSETQ. V dropped 4 bases and J dropped 5; count of bases not matched to a gene: 8. The CDR3 totals 15 residues. DNA of the CDR3: TGCGCCAGCAGCACCCGGACAGGGGGCCTTAACGAGCAGTACTTC. The encoded protein is CASSTRTGGLNEQYF. The full variable domain, rest sourced from reference TRBV5-1 and TRBJ2-7, is KAGVTQTPRYLIKTRGQQVTLSCSPISGHRSVSWYQQTPGQGLQFLFEYFSETQRNKGNFPGRFSGRQFSNSRSEMNVSTLELGDSALYLCASSTRTGGLNEQYFGPGTRLTVT.

This clone appeared a single time. The J gene is TRBJ2-1, the V gene TRBV11-3, with 7 bases aligning to TRBD2. The CDR3 is 16 amino acids. Per germline, CDR1 SGHNT and CDR2 YENEEA. V trimming: 1 base; J trimming: 4 bases; junction bases outside the gene matches: 7. The CDR3 nucleotides are TGTGCCAGCAGCTTAGTGGGGGGGGTAAGGTACAATGAGCAGTTCTTC. It codes for CASSLVGGVRYNEQFF.

The V call is TRBV5-6, the J call TRBJ1-5; D gene uncertain. This CDR3 spans 16 amino acids. Trimming cost V 0 bases and J 0 bases, with 10 bases left between them. CDR1 SGHDT and CDR2 YYEEEE come from the germline V gene. This CDR3 is CASSLGGGNSNQPQHF. In DNA, the CDR3 is TGTGCCAGCAGCTTGGGGGGAGGAAATAGCAATCAGCCCCAGCATTTT.

This clone was seen a few times. The rearrangement uses TRBV6-4 and TRBJ2-3; D not resolved. This CDR3 has 13 residues. V dropped 6 bases and J dropped 0 bases, with 7 bases sitting between them. CDR1 and CDR2 from the germline V gene are MRHNA and SNTAGT. The CDR3 DNA is TGTGCCAGCAGCGCGTCTAGCACAGATACGCAGTATTTT. Its protein is CASSASSTDTQYF.

This chain joins TRBV9 and TRBJ2-3; TRBD2 matches 8 bases. Germline-derived CDR1 and CDR2 are SGDLS and YYNGEE. CDR3 length: 17 amino acids. Trimming took 0 bases from V and 0 from J; bases not matched to a gene: 6. CDR3 region: CASSVVGSGASTDTQYF. CDR3 DNA: TGTGCCAGCAGCGTAGTGGGTAGCGGGGCAAGCACAGATACGCAGTATTTT.

The chain carries TRBV6-4 and TRBJ2-1; D might be TRBD2 (6 bases). V shed 0 bases and J shed 2 bases, with 11 bases lying between them. In germline, CDR1 is MRHNA, CDR2 SNTAGT. The CDR3 is made up of 16 amino acids. The CDR3 DNA sequence: TGTGCCAGCAGTGACTCTGTAACGGGGGCCTACAATGAGCAGTTCTTC. It codes for CASSDSVTGAYNEQFF.

The gene calls are TRBV18 and TRBJ2-3; D possibly corresponds to TRBD2 (6 bases). Germline CDR1 KGHSH, CDR2 LQKENI. Trimming removed 2 bases at V and 0 bases at J, with 12 bases between. The CDR3 has 16 residues. Here the CDR3 reads CASSPNAGRSTDTQYF. DNA for the CDR3: TGTGCCAGCTCACCAAACGCGGGGCGAAGCACAGATACGCAGTATTTT.

This chain links TRBV30 with TRBJ2-3; no clear D gene. CDR1 and CDR2 (germline): GTSNPN, SVGIG (reference sequence). This CDR3 comprises 14 residues. V dropped 1 base and J dropped 2 bases, with 10 bases sitting between them. The CDR3 reads CAWSALGITDTQYF. The CDR3 DNA reads TGTGCCTGGAGTGCGCTAGGGATCACAGATACGCAGTATTTT.

The J gene is TRBJ2-7, the V gene TRBV18, with TRBD1 matching over 8 bases. Germline V gene sequence: CDR1 KGHSH, CDR2 LQKENI. Trimming took 3 bases from V and 5 from J; bases not matched to a gene: 6. This CDR3 is built from 14 residues. The CDR3 sequence is CASSPPGQAHEQYF. The CDR3 nucleotides are TGTGCCAGCTCACCGCCGGGACAGGCCCACGAGCAGTACTTC.

Written as DNA, the CDR3 is TGTGCCAGCAGCGTACAGGGGGTAGTTGGAAATTCACCCCTCCACTTT. Its translation: CASSVQGVVGNSPLHF. The genes are TRBV9 and TRBJ1-6, with 7 bases matching TRBD1. The length of the CDR3 is 16 residues. Germline V gene data show CDR1 as SGDLS and CDR2 as YYNGEE. Trimming at V came to 1 base and at J to 7 bases, leaving 8 bases not matched to a gene.

This sequence joins TRBV5-1 and TRBJ2-5, with unresolved D. From germline, CDR1 is SGHRS and CDR2 YFSETQ. This CDR3 has 13 residues. V was clipped by 2 bases and J by 1 base, with 6 bases between them. CDR3 bases: TGCGCCAGCAGCTTCTCATTCCAAGAGACCCAGTACTTC. It encodes CASSFSFQETQYF.

The chain couples TRBV2 to TRBJ2-7, with 8 bases that match TRBD1. The CDR3 extends over 15 amino acids. The germline CDR1 and CDR2 sequences are SNHLY and FYNNEI. The V segment lost 1 base and the J segment 2 bases; nucleotides outside the gene matches: 4. Here the CDR3 reads CASSEETGGPYEQYF. The CDR3 DNA follows: TGTGCCAGCAGTGAAGAAACAGGGGGACCCTACGAGCAGTACTTC.

The chain employs TRBV5-1 and TRBJ2-7; the D call may be TRBD1 or TRBD2 (5 bases each). The V end lost 0 bases, the J end lost 5 bases, and 15 bases lay between the germline ends. The CDR3 has 15 amino acids. Germline V gene data show CDR1 as SGHRS and CDR2 as YFSETQ. As DNA, the CDR3 is TGCGCCAGCAGCTTGGTAGGGACCCAGGCCGACGAGCAGTACTTC. It translates to CASSLVGTQADEQYF.

The CDR3, as DNA: TGTGCCAGCTCACAGGTCGGCACAGATACGCAGTATTTT. It encodes CASSQVGTDTQYF. The V gene is TRBV6-4, the J gene TRBJ2-3, with a weak D call TRBD1 (5 bases). CDR1 MRHNA and CDR2 SNTAGT come from the germline V gene. The ends were cut back, 8 bases at V and 1 base at J, with 10 bases in the middle. This CDR3 region has 13 residues.

The chain is built from TRBV7-9 and TRBJ2-3; 9 bases agree with TRBD2. V shed 5 bases and J 6 bases; nucleotides not matched to a gene: 9. Germline lookup yields CDR1 SEHNR and CDR2 FQNEAQ (reference sequence). The CDR3 totals 15 residues. This CDR3 is CASSALAGVGDTQYF. CDR3 DNA: TGTGCCAGCAGCGCATTAGCGGGGGTGGGGGATACGCAGTATTTT. Variable domain in full (rest from reference TRBV7-9 and TRBJ2-3): DTGVSQNPRHKITKRGQNVTFRCDPISEHNRLYWYRQTLGQGPEFLTYFQNEAQLEKSRLLSDRFSAERPKGSFSTLEIQRTEQGDSAMYLCASSALAGVGDTQYFGPGTRLTVL.

The V and J genes are TRBV5-1 and TRBJ2-3, with TRBD1 as a possible D gene (6 bases). Trimming pared 0 bases from V and 0 bases from J, leaving 8 bases between. Per germline, CDR1 SGHRS and CDR2 YFSETQ. The CDR3 is 15 residues long. The CDR3: CASSLGGPSTDTQYF. The CDR3 DNA reads TGCGCCAGCAGCTTGGGGGGGCCTAGCACAGATACGCAGTATTTT. Using reference TRBV5-1 and TRBJ2-3 for the parts outside the CDR3, the full variable domain is KAGVTQTPRYLIKTRGQQVTLSCSPISGHRSVSWYQQTPGQGLQFLFEYFSETQRNKGNFPGRFSGRQFSNSRSEMNVSTLELGDSALYLCASSLGGPSTDTQYFGPGTRLTVL.

This clone was found once. The chain couples TRBV11-2 to TRBJ2-7; D is perhaps TRBD2 (5 bases). V lost 4 bases and J 1 base, leaving 14 bases between the germline ends. CDR3 length equals 15 residues. The V gene's germline CDR1 is SGHAT and CDR2 FQNNGV. The CDR3 region has the DNA TGTGCCAGCAGCTCCCTTCGGCGGGCATCCTACGAGCAGTACTTC. Protein product: CASSSLRRASYEQYF.

Points on this clone: Given a much more abundant clone one base away, this may be a read error. The CDR3 loop is CASSDSLNTIYF. CDR3 sequence (DNA): TGTGCCAGCAGTGACAGCTTGAACACCATATATTTT. This sequence joins TRBV6-5 and TRBJ1-3; tentative D call: TRBD1 (5 bases). CDR1 and CDR2 from the germline V gene are MNHEY and SVGAGI. V dropped 5 bases and J dropped 7 bases, with 9 bases sitting between them. The CDR3 sequence is 12 residues long.